A single sample gave rise to the 31 T cell receptor beta chains below, sequenced in a study of CD8 T cells in ankylosing spondylitis. Study outcomes and limitations: Seemingly characteristic of ankylosing spondylitis blood was a TCR beta motif consisting of eight highly homologous variants.

These receptors' antigens are unknown. TCRdb reanalysed the 5' RACE reads using MiXCR and keeps one entry per CDR3 protein. Here the sample spans around 490,000 distinct CDR3 sequences, roughly 5.3% being singletons. Specimen: blood, either unsorted or a sorted T cell fraction (not recorded which). The source of these receptors is a male donor with ankylosing spondylitis.

The table lists this clonotype with many counts. CDR3: CASRQGVLNTEAFF. As DNA, the CDR3 is TGTGCCAGCAGACAGGGGGTGTTAAACACTGAAGCTTTCTTT. The J gene is TRBJ1-1, the V gene TRBV12-3 or TRBV12-4; 8 nucleotides line up with TRBD1. V lost 6 bases, J lost 2 bases, and 5 bases stayed unmatched. The CDR3 loop spans 14 amino acids.

This clonotype was picked up many times. The chain employs TRBV28 and TRBJ2-1; the match to TRBD2 covers 8 bases. Per the germline V gene, CDR1 is MDHEN and CDR2 is SYDVKM. V dropped 8 bases and J dropped 3; count of bases not matched to a gene: 9. The CDR3 runs 15 residues. The CDR3 coding sequence is TGTGCCAGCGGGGTTAGCGGGGTTGGCTACAATGAGCAGTTCTTC. Translating gives CASGVSGVGYNEQFF.

This clonotype has at least ten counts. V gene TRBV5-1 combines with J gene TRBJ1-1, with 8 bases matching TRBD1. This CDR3 has 14 residues. Germline CDR1 SGHRS, CDR2 YFSETQ. V was pared by 5 bases and J by 4 bases, with 7 bases of the junction left unmatched. The CDR3 region is CASRRGQGRTEAFF. The CDR3 DNA sequence: TGCGCCAGCAGACGTGGACAGGGACGCACTGAAGCTTTCTTT.

This clonotype was counted at least ten times. The chain links TRBV20-1 to TRBJ2-5; 7 nucleotides line up with TRBD1. The germline CDR1 and CDR2 sequences are DFQATT and SNEGSKA (reference sequence). The CDR3 loop spans 15 amino acids. Germline trimming cut 6 bases from V and 2 bases from J; bases unmatched to any gene: 12. The CDR3 region is CSATTGTDLQETQYF. The CDR3 bases are TGCAGTGCAACTACCGGGACAGATTTACAAGAGACCCAGTACTTC.

This clonotype was recorded many times. This chain links TRBV29-1 with TRBJ2-5; no reliable D call. This CDR3 is 11 amino acids long. From germline, CDR1 is SQVTM and CDR2 ANQGSEA. V was shortened by 7 bases and J by 3 bases, with 9 bases between the two germline ends. CDR3 DNA sequence: TGCAGCGCCCGGACGGAAGAGACCCAGTACTTC. Its translation: CSARTEETQYF.

There are many counts of this clonotype. The chain couples TRBV29-1 to TRBJ2-3; a weak D match, TRBD2 (6 bases). CDR1 and CDR2 (germline): SQVTM, ANQGSEA. This CDR3 comprises 16 residues. The V gene lost 6 bases and the J gene lost 3 bases, with 22 bases spanning the gap. The CDR3 nucleotides are TGCAGCGTCCTTAGTTTTGGGGTCGGGAGAACAGATACGCAGTATTTT. Amino acid sequence: CSVLSFGVGRTDTQYF.

In this sample, this clonotype turned up many times. This chain's CDR3 is CASSVQGENTEAFF. The CDR3 nucleotides are TGTGCCAGCAGCGTTCAAGGAGAGAACACTGAAGCTTTCTTT. The chain combines TRBV9 with TRBJ1-1, with D uncertain. The CDR3 extends over 14 amino acids. Germline V lookup: CDR1 SGDLS, CDR2 YYNGEE. Trimming removed 2 bases at V and 1 base at J, with 9 bases between.

This clonotype was detected ten times or more. V and J are TRBV30 and TRBJ1-1; 7 bases agree with TRBD1. V dropped 3 bases and J dropped 3; count of bases not matched to a gene: 7. The CDR3 is 14 amino acids. CDR1 is GTSNPN and CDR2 is SVGIG in the germline V gene (reference sequence). The CDR3 here is CAWRSGGGHTEAFF. The CDR3 DNA is TGTGCCTGGAGATCAGGGGGGGGTCACACTGAAGCTTTCTTT.

This rearrangement joins TRBV6-1 to TRBJ1-5; a weak D match, TRBD1 (5 bases). Per germline, CDR1 MNHNS and CDR2 SASEGT. This CDR3 is 15 amino acids long. V was cut by 0 bases and J by 7 bases, with 13 bases left in between. CDR3 residues: CASSEAMGVLQPQHF. In DNA, the CDR3 is TGTGCCAGCAGTGAAGCAATGGGGGTTCTACAGCCCCAGCATTTT.

To note about this clonotype: A read error may explain this, as a much larger clone is one base away. The V and J genes are TRBV6-2 or TRBV6-3 and TRBJ2-3, with no clear D. The CDR3 totals 13 residues. The germline gives CDR1 MNHEY, CDR2 SVGEGT. The chain's CDR3 is CAISYGVTNTQYF. The CDR3 DNA reads as TGTGCCATCAGTTATGGGGTCACGAATACGCAGTATTTT.

The chain has TRBV28 and TRBJ2-5, with 11 bases matching TRBD2. The CDR3 covers 15 residues. Germline CDR1 is MDHEN and CDR2 is SYDVKM. J gave up 4 bases and V 6 bases, and 7 bases lay outside the gene matches. The DNA of the CDR3 is TGTGCCAGCAGCCGGCTAGCGGGGGGCTTAGAGACCCAGTACTTC. Translated: CASSRLAGGLETQYF.

The chain recombines TRBV29-1 with TRBJ2-1; D is perhaps TRBD1 (5 bases). Looked up from germline, CDR1 is SQVTM and CDR2 is ANQGSEA. The CDR3 runs 15 residues. V was shortened by 4 bases and J by 9 bases, with 22 bases between the two germline ends. CDR3 DNA: TGCAGCGTTGGATTGCGAATCGGCGGTAGGGGTGAGCAGTTCTTC. This encodes CSVGLRIGGRGEQFF.

This clonotype was detected only a few times. The V gene is TRBV11-1, the J gene TRBJ2-3, with 9 bases lining up with TRBD2. J was trimmed by 1 base and V by 5 bases; bases with no gene match: 7. The CDR3 has 16 amino acids. CDR1 SGHAT and CDR2 FQDESV come from the germline V gene (reference sequence). CDR3 sequence (DNA): TGTGCCAGCAGCACTAGGCCTAGCGGGGGCACAGATACGCAGTATTTT. Protein product: CASSTRPSGGTDTQYF.

In this sample, this clonotype turned up many times. The chain combines TRBV4-3 with TRBJ1-2; D not certain. Germline V gives CDR1 LGHNA, CDR2 YSLEER. This CDR3 spans 14 amino acids. The V and J ends lost 0 bases and 4 bases respectively, with 9 bases between them. CDR3 DNA sequence: TGCGCCAGCAGCCAAGATCCAGATCTCTATGGCTACACCTTC. This gives the protein CASSQDPDLYGYTF.

This clonotype was recorded at least ten times. The CDR3 sequence: CASSFINEQYF. DNA for the CDR3: TGTGCCAGCAGTTTTATCAACGAGCAGTACTTC. The chain carries TRBV12-3 or TRBV12-4 and TRBJ2-7; D remains ambiguous. CDR3 length: 11 amino acids. V lost 3 bases, J lost 5 bases, and 5 bases lay in between.

The chain combines TRBV4-1 with TRBJ2-1, with 8 bases fitting TRBD2. The trim removed 4 bases at V and 8 bases at J, leaving 10 bases unmatched. Germline-derived CDR1 and CDR2 are MGHRA and YSYEKL. The CDR3 extends over 15 amino acids. Here the CDR3 reads CASSPTPLAGHEQFF. CDR3 DNA sequence: TGCGCCAGCAGCCCGACCCCGCTAGCGGGTCATGAGCAGTTCTTC.

This clonotype was picked up many times. The chain uses TRBV12-3 or TRBV12-4 and TRBJ2-4; D call uncertain. Between the trimmed V and J ends, which lost 2 bases and 8 bases, there was a span of 4 bases. The CDR3 is 11 residues long. The chain's CDR3 is CASSLKYIQYF. DNA for the CDR3: TGTGCCAGCAGTTTAAAGTACATTCAGTACTTC.

Turning to this clonotype: A much larger clone differs from this one at a single base, so this may be a read error. The chain is built from TRBV7-9 and TRBJ2-5; no reliable D call. This CDR3 is 14 amino acids long. Germline loops: CDR1 SEHNR, CDR2 FQNEAQ (reference sequence). CDR3 bases: TGTGCCAGCAGCTTAGTGGGCAGCCAAGAGATCCAGTACTTC. It translates to CASSLVGSQEIQYF.

This clonotype was found many times. The gene calls are TRBV7-9 and TRBJ2-7; 9 bases are a match to TRBD2. In germline, CDR1 is SEHNR, CDR2 FQNEAQ (reference sequence). J was trimmed by 4 bases and V by 5 bases; bases with no gene match: 12. There are 16 residues in the CDR3. CDR3 nucleotide sequence: TGTGCCAGCAGCCCGACGGTGGGACTAGCTCTGTACGAGCAGTACTTC. Translation gives CASSPTVGLALYEQYF.

This clonotype was seen repeatedly, ten times or more. In DNA, the CDR3 is TGTGCCAGCAGCTTCTTCGACAGGGGCGGGGATTATGGCTACACCTTC. As protein: CASSFFDRGGDYGYTF. The chain is built from TRBV5-6 and TRBJ1-2; TRBD1 aligns across 8 bases. Per the germline V gene, CDR1 is SGHDT and CDR2 is YYEEEE. The V gene end was trimmed by 2 bases and the J gene end by 5 bases; junction bases not matched to a gene: 11. The CDR3 has 16 residues. The full variable domain, completed using reference TRBV5-6 and TRBJ1-2, is DAGVTQSPTHLIKTRGQQVTLRCSPKSGHDTVSWYQQALGQGPQFIFQYYEEEERQRGNFPDRFSGHQFPNYSSELNVNALLLGDSALYLCASSFFDRGGDYGYTFGSGTRLTVV.

Many counts were recorded for this clonotype. This sequence joins TRBV20-1 and TRBJ2-5; D remains ambiguous. V lost 2 bases and J 1 base, leaving 17 bases between the germline ends. This CDR3 has 16 amino acids. The germline gives CDR1 DFQATT, CDR2 SNEGSKA (reference sequence). This chain's CDR3 is CSARPEPPRSQETQYF. CDR3 DNA sequence: TGCAGTGCTAGACCCGAACCGCCGCGGAGCCAAGAGACCCAGTACTTC.

In this sample, this clonotype turned up many times. The rearrangement links TRBV29-1 to TRBJ1-1; D is unclear. There are 10 residues in the CDR3. The germline V gene has CDR1 SQVTM and CDR2 ANQGSEA. V dropped 4 bases and J dropped 2 bases, with 2 bases sitting between them. The CDR3 region is CSVVNTEAFF. The CDR3 nucleotides are TGCAGCGTTGTCAACACTGAAGCTTTCTTT. Looking up the rest from reference TRBV29-1 and TRBJ1-1 gives the full variable domain: SAVISQKPSRDICQRGTSLTIQCQVDSQVTMMFWYRQQPGQSLTLIATANQGSEATYESGFVIDKFPISRPNLTFSTLTVSNMSPEDSSIYLCSVVNTEAFFGQGTRLTVV.

The sample holds many counts of this clonotype. The J gene is TRBJ2-7, the V gene TRBV7-2; TRBD1 aligns across 9 bases. V lost 4 bases, J lost 6 bases, and 7 bases stayed unmatched. This CDR3 is built from 14 residues. Germline CDR1 is SGHTA and CDR2 is FQGNSA. The CDR3 is CASSSRDREREQYF. Here the CDR3 DNA reads TGTGCCAGCAGCTCCCGGGACAGGGAGCGCGAGCAGTACTTC.

At least ten counts were recorded for this clonotype. The rearrangement links TRBV7-2 to TRBJ1-2; tentatively, D is TRBD1 (5 bases). Trimming shortened V by 0 bases and J by 6 bases, and 8 bases separated the two germline ends. The CDR3 loop spans 13 amino acids. Germline values: CDR1 SGHTA, CDR2 FQGNSA. The CDR3 spells CASSLARENGYTF. The CDR3 DNA reads as TGTGCCAGCAGCTTAGCCAGGGAGAATGGCTACACCTTC.

At least ten counts were recorded for this clonotype. V gene TRBV11-2 combines with J gene TRBJ1-6; D is undetermined. The CDR3 runs to 17 residues. Germline CDR1 is SGHAT and CDR2 is FQNNGV. V lost 0 bases, J lost 0 bases, and 9 bases lay in between. The CDR3 DNA reads as TGTGCCAGCAGCTTAGATTCCGAGAGCTCCTATAATTCACCCCTCCACTTT. As protein: CASSLDSESSYNSPLHF. The full variable domain, completed using reference TRBV11-2 and TRBJ1-6, is EAGVAQSPRYKIIEKRQSVAFWCNPISGHATLYWYQQILGQGPKLLIQFQNNGVVDDSQLPKDRFSAERLKGVDSTLKIQPAKLEDSAVYLCASSLDSESSYNSPLHFGNGTRLTVT.

This clonotype was seen ten or more times. This sequence joins TRBV12-3 or TRBV12-4 and TRBJ1-1, with D hard to call. The V and J ends lost 5 bases and 1 base respectively, with 8 bases between them. The length of the CDR3 is 13 residues. CDR3 amino acids: CASSLTWNTEAFF. The CDR3 DNA is TGTGCCAGCAGTCTCACTTGGAACACTGAAGCTTTCTTT.

This clonotype was found many times. The V call is TRBV7-9, the J call TRBJ1-6; no firm D call. The germline V gene encodes CDR1 SEHNR and CDR2 FQNEAQ (reference sequence). CDR3 length equals 13 residues. Trimming removed 5 bases at V and 9 bases at J, with 11 bases between. CDR3 coding DNA: TGTGCCAGCAGCGCCGTCGGAATTTCACCCCTCCACTTT. It codes for CASSAVGISPLHF.

V gene TRBV20-1 combines with J gene TRBJ2-1, with TRBD2 matching over 8 bases. The CDR3 extends over 15 amino acids. Germline loops: CDR1 DFQATT, CDR2 SNEGSKA (reference sequence). Germline trimming cut 5 bases from V and 9 bases from J; bases unmatched to any gene: 15. The chain's CDR3 is CSAGLSGRGNVEQFF. CDR3 nucleotide sequence: TGCAGTGCTGGACTGAGCGGGAGAGGTAATGTTGAGCAGTTCTTC.

This clonotype was observed at least ten times. The chain links TRBV20-1 to TRBJ1-5; D unresolved. This CDR3 comprises 14 residues. From germline, CDR1 is DFQATT and CDR2 SNEGSKA (reference sequence). Trimming took 4 bases from V and 6 from J, leaving 16 bases between them. CDR3 sequence (DNA): TGCAGTGCTAAATTTAGCACCGCAGGTCAGCCCCAGCATTTT. Its protein is CSAKFSTAGQPQHF.

This clonotype was observed at least ten times. The genes are TRBV5-1 and TRBJ2-7; no definite D call. The CDR3 is 14 amino acids. Germline-derived CDR1 and CDR2 are SGHRS and YFSETQ. V was clipped by 4 bases and J by 0 bases, with 11 bases between them. The CDR3, as DNA: TGCGCCAGCAGCACATACTATGCCTCCTACGAGCAGTACTTC. It codes for CASSTYYASYEQYF. Full variable domain (rest looked up from reference TRBV5-1 and TRBJ2-7): KAGVTQTPRYLIKTRGQQVTLSCSPISGHRSVSWYQQTPGQGLQFLFEYFSETQRNKGNFPGRFSGRQFSNSRSEMNVSTLELGDSALYLCASSTYYASYEQYFGPGTRLTVT.

Ten or more counts support this clonotype. V is TRBV15 and J is TRBJ1-1; no reliable D call. In germline, CDR1 is LNHNV, CDR2 YYDKDF (reference sequence). This CDR3 spans 14 amino acids. Trimming took off 0 bases at V and 4 bases at J, with 9 bases between the two ends. In DNA, the CDR3 is TGTGCCACCAGCAGAGATTTCAGGTCCACTGAAGCTTTCTTT. This encodes CATSRDFRSTEAFF.